A selection of T cell receptor beta chains follows, all from one sample in a study of shared clonotypes between healthy human individuals. The data were produced by immunoSEQ multiplex PCR, yet TCRdb's version contains in-frame clones alone and is incomplete. The top ten hold approximately 0.11% of the sample, which has hundreds of thousands of clones, 95% seen once. Source material: naive CD8+ T cells sorted from blood. Every receptor here comes from a woman under 40 in good health. CDR3s include the opening cysteine and the closing phenylalanine or tryptophan. D genes are given only for firm matches. For some rows the clone size is stated as once, few or many, or as a class when expanded; others skip it.

>TRBV13|TRBJ1-2|NA|NA
TGTGCCAGCACCACCAAAGACGTAGGATACTTCTATGGCTACACCTTC
CASTTKDVGYFYGYTF
>TRBV2|TRBJ1-1|NA|NA
TGTGCCAGCACCGAGAGGTTGAGCACTGAAGCTTTCTTT
CASTERLSTEAFF
>TRBV19|TRBJ2-5|NA|NA
TGTGCCAGTAGTATAGGTGGGAGTGATGAGCAGTACTTC
CASSIGGSDEQYF
>TRBV19|TRBJ2-2|NA|NA
TGTGCCAGTAGTATAGTAGCGGCCGACACCGGGGAGCTGTTTTTT
CASSIVAADTGELFF
>TRBV27|TRBJ2-7|NA|NA
TGTGCCAGCAGTTTTGGAGGACTGAGCGCCTACGAGCAGTACTTC
CASSFGGLSAYEQYF
>TRBV7-9|TRBJ2-7|TRBD1|NA
TGTGCCAGCAGCTTAGGGGGGACAGGGGCCGAGCAGTACTTC
CASSLGGTGAEQYF
>TRBV4-1|TRBJ1-1|NA|NA
TGCGCCAGCTCCACAGGTAAAGGCACTGAAGCTTTCTTT
CASSTGKGTEAFF
>TRBV5-1|TRBJ2-2|NA|NA
TGCGCCAGCAGCTCCCCAGGACCCGGGGAGCTGTTTTTT
CASSSPGPGELFF
>TRBV4-1|TRBJ2-7|NA|once
TGCGCCAGCAGCCACGGGGGAACCTACGAGCAGTACTTC
CASSHGGTYEQYF
>TRBV6-5|TRBJ2-7|NA|NA
TGTGCCAGCAGTTTGACCGTTAGTAGTTCCTACGAGCAGTACTTC
CASSLTVSSSYEQYF
>TRBV2|TRBJ1-2|NA|NA
TGTGCCAGCAGGCCCGGGACGGACGACTATGGCTACACCTTC
CASRPGTDDYGYTF
>TRBV27|TRBJ1-4|TRBD1|NA
TGTGCCAGCAGTTTATCGTGGGGGACAGGGGTCAATGAAAAACTGTTTTTT
CASSLSWGTGVNEKLFF
>TRBV29-1|TRBJ2-2|NA|NA
TGCAGCGTGATGGACACCGGGTTTAGTGGGGAGCTGTTTTTT
CSVMDTGFSGELFF
>TRBV15|TRBJ2-7|NA|NA
TGTGCCACCAGCATGAGAGGCGGGACGATCTCCTACGAGCAGTACTTC
CATSMRGGTISYEQYF
>TRBV27|TRBJ1-2|TRBD1|NA
TGTGCCAGCACCCGGGACAGCCTTTATGGCTACACCTTC
CASTRDSLYGYTF
>TRBV11-2|TRBJ2-3|TRBD2|NA
TGTGCCAGCAGCCTTAGCGGGAGCTCCACAGATACGCAGTATTTT
CASSLSGSSTDTQYF
>TRBV7-9|TRBJ1-2|NA|NA
TGTGCCAGCAGCCTAGGGGGGATGGATGGCTACACCTTC
CASSLGGMDGYTF
>TRBV28|TRBJ1-1|NA|NA
TGTGCCAGCAGTCCTAGTGAGAACACTGAAGCTTTCTTT
CASSPSENTEAFF
>TRBV2|TRBJ2-7|NA|few
TGTGCCAGCAGGAACGGCTACGAGCAGTACTTC
CASRNGYEQYF
>TRBV27|TRBJ1-6|NA|NA
TGTGCCAGCAGTACCCCGAATTCACCCCTCCACTTT
CASSTPNSPLHF
>TRBV5-4|TRBJ2-1|TRBD1|NA
TGTGCCAGCAGGTTACAGGGGAATGAGCAGTTCTTC
CASRLQGNEQFF
>TRBV28|TRBJ2-7|NA|few
TGTGCCAGCAGTCAGGGTACGTACGAGCAGTACTTC
CASSQGTYEQYF
>TRBV11-2|TRBJ2-7|TRBD1|few
TGTGCCAGCAGCACCTGGGACAGCCAGTACTTC
CASSTWDSQYF
>TRBV13|TRBJ2-5|TRBD2|NA
TGTGCCAGCAGCTTAAGCGGGGGCCAAGAGACCCAGTACTTC
CASSLSGGQETQYF
>TRBV6-8|TRBJ2-7|NA|NA
TGTGCCAGCAGTTACCGGGCGGGACGGGATTCCTACGAGCAGTACTTC
CASSYRAGRDSYEQYF
>TRBV5-1|TRBJ1-2|NA|NA
TGCGCCAGCAGCCTCGACAGAACTTATGGCTACACCTTC
CASSLDRTYGYTF
>TRBV7-9|TRBJ2-7|NA|once
TGTGCCAGCAGCCCCGTGGGTCCCGAGCAGTACTTC
CASSPVGPEQYF
>TRBV5-1|TRBJ2-2|NA|NA
TGCGCCAGCAGCCCCCCCACCGGGGAGCTGTTTTTT
CASSPPTGELFF
>TRBV28|TRBJ2-3|NA|NA
TGTGCCAGCAGTTCCCCCCGCGAGGACCCTTTCACAGATACGCAGTATTTT
CASSSPREDPFTDTQYF
>TRBV19|TRBJ2-7|NA|NA
TGTGCCAGTAGCCAGAAGGGGAAGTACGAGCAGTACTTC
CASSQKGKYEQYF
>TRBV5-6|TRBJ1-5|TRBD1|once
TGTGCCAGCAGCTTGTGGCCAACAGGGGGCGGTCAGCCCCAGCATTTT
CASSLWPTGGGQPQHF
>TRBV28|TRBJ2-5|TRBD1|once
TGTGCCAGCAGTCCCCCAGGGGGCCTAGGGGAGACCCAGTACTTC
CASSPPGGLGETQYF